This T cell receptor beta chain was documented in a study of cytomegalovirus exposure and HLA in healthy donors. Study-wide points: Available immune exposure information covered CMV serostatus only. The study designated about 160 TCR beta chains cytomegalovirus-associated.

CDR1 GTSNPN and CDR2 SVGIG come from the germline V gene (reference sequence). The CDR3 runs 16 residues. The V segment lost 3 bases and the J segment 1 base; nucleotides outside the gene matches: 6. It was with 60 Vbeta and 13 Jbeta primers that the PCR ran. Assay: immunoSEQ multiplex PCR; the TCRdb copy retains only in-frame clones and omits some. Its clone listing holds 80,000 to 95,000 clones. To note about this clone: What it binds is not known.

Specimen: PBMCs. J is TRBJ2-1 and V is TRBV30; TRBD2 matches at 10 bases. This TCR came from a woman under 40 in good health and CMV-seronegative. CDR3 region: CAWRGRTSGSYNEQFF. DNA for the CDR3: TGTGCCTGGAGGGGCCGGACTAGCGGTTCCTACAATGAGCAGTTCTTC.